Below, one TCR beta chain is given with its context. The table lists this clone with a few counts. It lacks a known antigen. At residue 11, TCRdb's protein is not the same as the translated DNA, so the protein here was read from the DNA. Mouse gene names and germline sequences are the ones reported for this receptor. From the germline J gene comes the end of the CDR3, since the read stops 3 residues before it. The sample belongs to a study of CD8+ T cells in alopecia areata (dated by TCRdb to about 2018). Context from the whole study: Female C3H/HeJ recipients, roughly 6-11 weeks old, were grafted with skin from C3H/HeJ donors with spontaneous alopecia (roughly 6-12 months old). On the human side, TCRbeta sequencing was run on scalp tissue and on sorted CD4+ and CD8+ peripheral blood T cells from healthy controls and from alopecia areata patients with either patchy or totalis/universalis disease. Scalp clonality was compared among normal scalp (n=4), patchy alopecia areata scalp (n=8), and alopecia totalis/universalis scalp (n=8). RNA was obtained with the PAXgene miRNA kit for fixed scalp, the miRNeasy kit for PBMCs, and the RNeasy kit for mouse skin. TCRbeta CDR3 regions were amplified by immunoSEQ multiplex PCR using 35 Vbeta forward and 13 Jbeta reverse primers. To study T cell clonal expansion in alopecia areata, the researchers applied high-throughput TCRbeta sequencing to both the C3H/HeJ mouse model and human patients.

Receptors were amplified or captured by the immunoSEQ multiplex PCR assay. For TCR sequencing, RNA was extracted from every sample and reverse transcribed into cDNA to serve as template. SuperScript III was used to make first-strand cDNA, primed with a 2:1 mix of oligo-dT and random hexamers. A synthetic immune receptor repertoire was used to measure amplification bias, and any remaining bias was corrected computationally. Libraries were sequenced on Illumina HiSeq using 60 bp reads that covered the CDR3 and were read from J toward V. Concerning the study's data processing: Raw reads were preprocessed to remove errors, and CDR3 was defined by IMGT conventions from the conserved cysteine to phenylalanine. To get clonality, Shannon entropy was normalized by log2 of the number of productive unique TCRs and the result was subtracted from 1. Whether each scalp clone was CD4 or CD8 was inferred by checking scalp TCRbeta sequences against the CD4 and CD8 repertoires from sorted blood. TCRdb took over this immuneACCESS table, retaining in-frame rearrangements with V and J assigned. Such tables are incomplete; in checked studies, under half of the missing clones stem from an unresolved V gene, and the remainder is unexplained. V, J and clone size were drawn from that table, and D and trimming were deduced from the DNA. The sample records more than 90,000 clones, none occurring a single time. The top ten clonotypes cover about 20% of the sample.

The research as a whole found: Resident alphabeta T cells in normal human skin are also sequenced, complicating scalp TCR repertoire analysis, unlike mouse skin dominated by gammadelta T cells. Lesional scalp, especially in alopecia totalis/universalis, showed higher clonality and more expanded CD8+ clones than normal scalp, suggesting antigenic drive. Compared with mice, TCR sequences shared between patients were less clear, possibly partly because of HLA diversity across the patient population.

Via the germline V gene, CDR1 is NNHDY and CDR2 SYVADS. The CDR3 starts with the cysteine, ends with the phenylalanine, and has 14 residues. The CDR3 was read in part: 33 bases, with the frame set at base 1. V gives up 0 bases and J gives up 4 bases, and the segment between their germline ends measures 8 bases. Sequences were obtained from lesional skin. The chain was built from TRBV13-3 and TRBJ1-3; no confident D gene assignment can be made. This sequence originates from a C3H/HeJ mouse with alopecia areata. This strain is of MHC haplotype H2-k. CDR3 DNA (partial): TGTGCCAGCAGTGATGCACAAAAAGGAAATACG. Its coded protein is CASSDAQKGNT. Given in full, the CDR3 is CASSDAQKGNTLYF.